This TCR beta chain was sequenced during a study of T cells in Graves' hyperthyroidism and ophthalmopathy. Notes on the study in general: Among thyroid clonotypes expanded above 0.001, most also appeared in blood.

Authors of the study amplified TCR beta CDR3 regions from RNA transcripts. HTBI primers drove first-round RT-PCR of the TCR CDR3. TCRdb redid the calling of the multiplex PCR reads with MiXCR, one entry per CDR3 protein. In the table there are 600,000 to 800,000 distinct CDR3 sequences, 35% of which are singletons. The germline gives CDR1 MGHDK, CDR2 SYGVNS. This CDR3 is 16 amino acids long. V shed 2 bases and J shed 0 bases, with 10 bases lying between them. This clonotype has a count of ten or more. The target antigen is unknown. Sequenced material: blood. The genes are TRBV25-1 and TRBJ1-4; D remains unclear. This receptor was taken from a woman between 35 and 50 years old with Graves' hyperthyroidism. The chain's CDR3 is CASSEIGRSTNEKLFF. CDR3 sequence (DNA): TGTGCCAGCAGTGAAATCGGCAGATCAACTAATGAAAAACTGTTTTTT.